The T cell receptor (beta chain) described here comes from a study of PD-1 blockade in classical Hodgkin lymphoma. Findings and limits, study-wide: Newly diagnosed patients were said to have less baseline TCR diversity than healthy donors did. The CD4+ diversity rise by C4D1 was clearest in complete responders.

About this clone: Its cognate antigen is unknown.

Only in-frame clones appear in the TCRdb table, and some are missing; sequencing was by immunoSEQ multiplex PCR. The table lists about 17,000 clones, 80% to 90% of them singletons. The CDR3 has 14 amino acids. The V and J ends lost 4 bases and 1 base respectively, with 8 bases between them. The germline V gene has CDR1 SGHRS and CDR2 YFSETQ. The time point is: cycle 4 day 1 (C4D1), after 6 weeks of nivolumab. Autologous stem cell transplantation was followed by relapse in every patient, and brentuximab vedotin exposure varied. Patients had relapsed/refractory classical Hodgkin lymphoma with complete response, partial response or progressive disease as best response.

The rearrangement joins TRBV5-1 to TRBJ2-2, with D unresolved. The starting material was peripheral blood mononuclear cells (PBMCs), obtained before the fourth cycle of nivolumab. This clonotype was obtained from a human donor with classical Hodgkin lymphoma. CDR3 nucleotide sequence: TGCGCCAGCAGCCCGGACGGGAACACCGGGGAGCTGTTTTTT. Protein sequence: CASSPDGNTGELFF.